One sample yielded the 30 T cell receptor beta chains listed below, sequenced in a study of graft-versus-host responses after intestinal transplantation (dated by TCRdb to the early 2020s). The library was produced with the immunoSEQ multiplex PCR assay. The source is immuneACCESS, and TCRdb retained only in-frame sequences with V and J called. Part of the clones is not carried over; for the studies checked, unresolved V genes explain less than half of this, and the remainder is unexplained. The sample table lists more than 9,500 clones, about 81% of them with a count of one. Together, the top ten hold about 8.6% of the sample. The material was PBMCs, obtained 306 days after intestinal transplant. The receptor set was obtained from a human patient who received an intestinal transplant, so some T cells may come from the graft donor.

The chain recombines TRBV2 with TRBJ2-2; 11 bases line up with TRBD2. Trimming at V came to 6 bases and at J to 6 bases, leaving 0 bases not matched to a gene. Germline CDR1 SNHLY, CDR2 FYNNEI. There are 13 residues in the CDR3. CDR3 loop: CASRLAGAGELFF. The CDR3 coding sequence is TGTGCCAGCAGACTAGCGGGAGCCGGGGAGCTGTTTTTT.

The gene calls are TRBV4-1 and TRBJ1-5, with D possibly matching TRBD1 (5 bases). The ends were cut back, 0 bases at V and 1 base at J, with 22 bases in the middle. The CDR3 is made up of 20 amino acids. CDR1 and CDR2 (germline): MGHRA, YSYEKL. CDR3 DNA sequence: TGCGCCAGCAGCCAAGATTCACTGACCGGGGCCCTTAAGAGCAATCAGCCCCAGCATTTT. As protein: CASSQDSLTGALKSNQPQHF.

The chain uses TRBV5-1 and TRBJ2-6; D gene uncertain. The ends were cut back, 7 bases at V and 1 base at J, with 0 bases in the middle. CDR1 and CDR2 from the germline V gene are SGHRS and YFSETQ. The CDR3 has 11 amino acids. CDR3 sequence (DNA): TGCGCCAGCTCTGGGGCCAACGTCCTGACTTTC. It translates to CASSGANVLTF.

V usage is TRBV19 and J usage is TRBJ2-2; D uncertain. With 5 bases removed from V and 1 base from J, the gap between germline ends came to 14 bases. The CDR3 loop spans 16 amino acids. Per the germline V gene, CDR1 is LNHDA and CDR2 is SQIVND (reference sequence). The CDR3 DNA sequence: TGTGCCAGTAGTCCAGGTCTGGCAGGGAACACCGGGGAGCTGTTTTTT. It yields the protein CASSPGLAGNTGELFF.

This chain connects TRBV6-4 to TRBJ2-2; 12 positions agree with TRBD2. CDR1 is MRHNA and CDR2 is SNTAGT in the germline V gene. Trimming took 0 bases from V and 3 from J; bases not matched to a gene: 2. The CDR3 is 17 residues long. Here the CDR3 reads CASSDSTSGSHTGELFF. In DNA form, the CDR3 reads TGTGCCAGCAGTGACTCGACTAGCGGGAGTCACACCGGGGAGCTGTTTTTT.

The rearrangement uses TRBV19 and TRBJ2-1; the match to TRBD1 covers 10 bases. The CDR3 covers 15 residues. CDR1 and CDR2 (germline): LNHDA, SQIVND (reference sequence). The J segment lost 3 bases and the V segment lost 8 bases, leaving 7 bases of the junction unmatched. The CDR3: CASGQGQGNYNEQFF. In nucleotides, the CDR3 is TGTGCCAGTGGCCAGGGACAGGGGAACTACAATGAGCAGTTCTTC.

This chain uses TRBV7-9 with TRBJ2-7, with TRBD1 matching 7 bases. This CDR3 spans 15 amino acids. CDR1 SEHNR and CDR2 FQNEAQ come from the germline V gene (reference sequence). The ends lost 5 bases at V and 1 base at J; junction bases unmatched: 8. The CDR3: CASSQNGQVSYEQYF. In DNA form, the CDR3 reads TGTGCCAGCAGCCAAAATGGACAGGTATCCTACGAGCAGTACTTC.

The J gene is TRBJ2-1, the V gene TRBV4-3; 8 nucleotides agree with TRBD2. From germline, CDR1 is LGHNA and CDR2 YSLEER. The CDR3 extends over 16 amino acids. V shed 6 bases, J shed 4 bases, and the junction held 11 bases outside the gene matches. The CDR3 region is CASSWAGTREYNEQFF. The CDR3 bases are TGCGCCAGCAGTTGGGCCGGGACTAGGGAGTACAATGAGCAGTTCTTC.

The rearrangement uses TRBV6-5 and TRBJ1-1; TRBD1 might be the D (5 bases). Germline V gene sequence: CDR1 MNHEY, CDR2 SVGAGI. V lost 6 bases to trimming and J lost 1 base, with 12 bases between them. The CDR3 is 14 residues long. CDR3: CASRAGTENTEAFF. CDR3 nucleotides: TGTGCCAGCAGGGCCGGGACGGAGAACACTGAAGCTTTCTTT.

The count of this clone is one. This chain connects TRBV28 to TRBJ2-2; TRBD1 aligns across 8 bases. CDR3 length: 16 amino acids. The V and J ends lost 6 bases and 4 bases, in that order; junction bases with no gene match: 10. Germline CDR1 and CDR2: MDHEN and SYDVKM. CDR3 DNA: TGTGCCAGCAGGAGAAATGGACAGGGCGGCACCGGGGAGCTGTTTTTT. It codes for CASRRNGQGGTGELFF.

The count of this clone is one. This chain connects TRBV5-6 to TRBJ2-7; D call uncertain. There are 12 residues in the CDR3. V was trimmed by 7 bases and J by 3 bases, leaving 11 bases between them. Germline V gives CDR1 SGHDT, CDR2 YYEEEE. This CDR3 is CASQGPNYEQYF. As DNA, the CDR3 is TGTGCCAGCCAAGGTCCCAACTACGAGCAGTACTTC.

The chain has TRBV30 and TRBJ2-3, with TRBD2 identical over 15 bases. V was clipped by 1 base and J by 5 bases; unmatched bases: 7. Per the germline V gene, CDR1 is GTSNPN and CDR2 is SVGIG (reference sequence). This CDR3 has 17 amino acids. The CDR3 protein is CAWSAGLAGGPVDTQYF. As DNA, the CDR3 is TGTGCCTGGAGTGCTGGACTAGCGGGAGGGCCCGTAGATACGCAGTATTTT.

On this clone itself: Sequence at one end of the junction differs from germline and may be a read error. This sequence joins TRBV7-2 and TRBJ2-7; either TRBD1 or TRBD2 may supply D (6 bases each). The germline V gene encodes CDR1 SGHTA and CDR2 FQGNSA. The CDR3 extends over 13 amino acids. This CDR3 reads CASSLVRGGGFRF. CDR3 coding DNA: TGTGCCAGCAGCTTAGTACGAGGGGGAGGTTTTCGGTTC.

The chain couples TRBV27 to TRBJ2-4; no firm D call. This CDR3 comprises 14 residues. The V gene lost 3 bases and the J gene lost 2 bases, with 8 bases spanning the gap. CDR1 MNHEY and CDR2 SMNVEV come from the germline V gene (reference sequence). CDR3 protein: CASSFTNPKNIQYF. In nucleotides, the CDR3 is TGTGCCAGCAGTTTTACTAACCCCAAAAACATTCAGTACTTC.

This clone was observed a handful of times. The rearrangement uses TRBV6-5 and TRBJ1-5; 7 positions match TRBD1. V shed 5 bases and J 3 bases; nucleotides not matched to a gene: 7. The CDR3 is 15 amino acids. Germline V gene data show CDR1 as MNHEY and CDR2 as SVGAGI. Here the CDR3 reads CASSPRQGYNQPQHF. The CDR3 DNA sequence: TGTGCCAGCAGTCCCCGACAGGGTTACAATCAGCCCCAGCATTTT.

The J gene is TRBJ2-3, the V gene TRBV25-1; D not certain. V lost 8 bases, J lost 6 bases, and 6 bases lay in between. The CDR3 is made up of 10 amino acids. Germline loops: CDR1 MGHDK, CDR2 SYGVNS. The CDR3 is CASVWDTQYF. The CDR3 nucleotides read TGTGCCAGCGTTTGGGATACGCAGTATTTT.

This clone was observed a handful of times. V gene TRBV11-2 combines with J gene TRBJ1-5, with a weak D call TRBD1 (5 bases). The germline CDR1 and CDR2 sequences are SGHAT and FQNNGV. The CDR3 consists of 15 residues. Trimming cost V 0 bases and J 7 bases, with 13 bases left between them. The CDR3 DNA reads TGTGCCAGCAGCTTAGAACCCGGGCAGGGCCAGCCCCAGCATTTT. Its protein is CASSLEPGQGQPQHF.

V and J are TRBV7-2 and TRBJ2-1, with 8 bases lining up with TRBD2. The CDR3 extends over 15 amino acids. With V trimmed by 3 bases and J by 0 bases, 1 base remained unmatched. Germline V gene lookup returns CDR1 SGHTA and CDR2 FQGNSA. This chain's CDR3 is CASSFGRASYNEQFF. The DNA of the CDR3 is TGTGCCAGCAGCTTCGGGAGGGCCTCCTACAATGAGCAGTTCTTC.

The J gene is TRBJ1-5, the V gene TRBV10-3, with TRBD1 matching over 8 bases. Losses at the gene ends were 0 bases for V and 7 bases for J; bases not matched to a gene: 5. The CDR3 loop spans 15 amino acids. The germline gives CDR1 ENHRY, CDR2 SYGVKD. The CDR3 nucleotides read TGTGCCATCAGTGAGTCGGCAGGGGGCTGGCAGCCCCAGCATTTT. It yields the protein CAISESAGGWQPQHF.

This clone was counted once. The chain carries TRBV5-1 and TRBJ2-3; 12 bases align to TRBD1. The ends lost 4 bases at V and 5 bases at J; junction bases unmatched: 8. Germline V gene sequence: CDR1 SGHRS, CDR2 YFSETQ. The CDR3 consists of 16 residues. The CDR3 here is CASSDRDRGLKDTQYF. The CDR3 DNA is TGCGCCAGCAGCGATCGGGACAGGGGGCTTAAAGATACGCAGTATTTT. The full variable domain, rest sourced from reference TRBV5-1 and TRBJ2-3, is KAGVTQTPRYLIKTRGQQVTLSCSPISGHRSVSWYQQTPGQGLQFLFEYFSETQRNKGNFPGRFSGRQFSNSRSEMNVSTLELGDSALYLCASSDRDRGLKDTQYFGPGTRLTVL.

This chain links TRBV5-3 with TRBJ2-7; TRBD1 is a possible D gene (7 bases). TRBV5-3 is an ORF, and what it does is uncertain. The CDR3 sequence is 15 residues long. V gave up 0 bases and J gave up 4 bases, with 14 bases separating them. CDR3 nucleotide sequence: TGTGCCAGAAGCTTGGTGCTTCCAGGGGGGTACGAGCAGTACTTC. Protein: CARSLVLPGGYEQYF.

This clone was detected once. CDR3 nucleotides: TGTGCCAGCAGCGCCCCCAAGCGGGAGGGCCTCACAGATACGCAGTATTTT. It yields the protein CASSAPKREGLTDTQYF. The chain employs TRBV9 and TRBJ2-3; 10 bases line up with TRBD2. Per germline, CDR1 SGDLS and CDR2 YYNGEE. Germline trimming cut 3 bases from V and 2 bases from J; bases unmatched to any gene: 9. The CDR3 totals 17 residues.

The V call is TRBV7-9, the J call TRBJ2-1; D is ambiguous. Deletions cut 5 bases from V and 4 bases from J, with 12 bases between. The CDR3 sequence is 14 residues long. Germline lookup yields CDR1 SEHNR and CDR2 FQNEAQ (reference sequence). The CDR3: CASSPGGGYNEQFF. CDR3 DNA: TGTGCCAGCAGCCCTGGTGGCGGATACAATGAGCAGTTCTTC.

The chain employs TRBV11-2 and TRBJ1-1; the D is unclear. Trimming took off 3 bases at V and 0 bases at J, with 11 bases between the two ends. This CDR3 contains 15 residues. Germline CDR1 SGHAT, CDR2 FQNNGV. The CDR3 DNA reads TGTGCCAGCAGCTTCACCTACCCAGTGAACACTGAAGCTTTCTTT. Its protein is CASSFTYPVNTEAFF.

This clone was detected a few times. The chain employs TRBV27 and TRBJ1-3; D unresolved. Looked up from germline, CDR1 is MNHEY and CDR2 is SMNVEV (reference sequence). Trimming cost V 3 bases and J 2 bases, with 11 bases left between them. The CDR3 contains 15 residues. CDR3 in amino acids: CASSLVGLAGNTIYF. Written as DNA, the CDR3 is TGTGCCAGCAGTTTGGTAGGCTTGGCTGGAAACACCATATATTTT.

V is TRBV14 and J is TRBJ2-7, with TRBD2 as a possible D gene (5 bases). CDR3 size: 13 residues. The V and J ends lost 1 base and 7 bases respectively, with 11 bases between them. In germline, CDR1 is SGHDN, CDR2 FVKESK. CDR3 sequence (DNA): TGTGCCAGCAGCCAAGGGCCATCGGGGGAGCAGTACTTC. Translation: CASSQGPSGEQYF.

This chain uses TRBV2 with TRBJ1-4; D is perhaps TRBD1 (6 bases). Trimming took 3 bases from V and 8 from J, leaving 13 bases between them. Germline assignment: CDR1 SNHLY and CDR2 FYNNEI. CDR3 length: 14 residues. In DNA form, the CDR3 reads TGTGCCAGCAGTGAGAACAGGGTGAGGGAAAAACTGTTTTTT. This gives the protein CASSENRVREKLFF.

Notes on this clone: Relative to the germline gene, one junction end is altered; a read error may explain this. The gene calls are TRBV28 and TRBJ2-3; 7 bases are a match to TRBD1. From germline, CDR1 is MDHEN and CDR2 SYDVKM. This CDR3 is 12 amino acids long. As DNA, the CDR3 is TGTGCCAGCAGTTCCCTGACGGACAGGACAGATTTT. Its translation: CASSSLTDRTDF.

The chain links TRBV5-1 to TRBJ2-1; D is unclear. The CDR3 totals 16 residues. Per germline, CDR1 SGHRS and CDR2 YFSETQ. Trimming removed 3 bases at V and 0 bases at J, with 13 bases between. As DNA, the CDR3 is TGCGCCAGCAGCTATCCGGCGGAAGTCTCCTACAATGAGCAGTTCTTC. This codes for CASSYPAEVSYNEQFF.

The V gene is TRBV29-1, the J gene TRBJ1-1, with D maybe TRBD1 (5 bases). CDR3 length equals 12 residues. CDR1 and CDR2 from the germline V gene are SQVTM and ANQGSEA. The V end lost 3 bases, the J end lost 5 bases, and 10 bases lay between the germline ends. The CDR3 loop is CSVEGGGTEAFF. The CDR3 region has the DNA TGCAGCGTTGAGGGGGGAGGGACTGAAGCTTTCTTT.